The source of this TCR beta chain is a study of shared clonotypes between healthy human individuals. TCRdb's copy holds only in-frame clones and misses some; the assay was immunoSEQ multiplex PCR. The sample holds some 1 million clones; about 70% are singletons and the top ten take approximately 1.5%. On this clone: Its antigen is unidentified. The sample carries other DNA sequences with the same CDR3.

Germline V gives CDR1 GTSNPN, CDR2 SVGIG (reference sequence). This CDR3 is built from 12 residues. V dropped 1 base and J dropped 5 bases, with 8 bases sitting between them. Whole-study results and caveats: Incomplete sequencing of sorted subsets was indicated by rarefaction despite large depth. Blood was the sole source, and tissue repertoires probably differ.

The clonotype was recovered from a man aged 18 to 35 in good health. Material: memory CD4+ T cells sorted from blood. Documented subset: CD45RA-negative fraction. The chain joins TRBV30 to TRBJ1-2; no reliable D call. CDR3: CAWSGGTYGYTF. CDR3 DNA: TGTGCCTGGAGTGGTGGTACTTATGGCTACACCTTC.